This T cell receptor (beta chain) appears in the sequencing data of a study of regulatory T cells in long-lasting Graves disease. In the study overall: The term persistent Graves' disease signified upward of 5 years on antithyroid drugs with positive TSH receptor antibodies.

General study results and limits: The TCR repertoire of persistent Graves' patients was less diverse than that of newly diagnosed ones. Newly diagnosed patients shared 950 to 1,000 public clonotypes; persistent patients shared more than 2,500.

HTBI primers from iRepertoire and Arm-PCR of CDR3 regions yielded the TCR beta libraries. Original analysis: Across all samples, more than 60 TRBV segments and 11 to 15 TRBJ segments were identified. One entry per CDR3 protein results from TCRdb running MiXCR on the multiplex PCR reads. TCRdb's processing, not the authors', yielded these V and J calls. The sample lists 650,000 to 700,000 distinct CDR3 sequences, 25% to 30% seen once, with 40% to 55% in the top ten. CDR3 size: 15 residues. The V end was cut by 1 base, the J end by 0 bases, with 7 bases between. CDR1 is MGHRA, CDR2 YSYEKL, per germline. Time point in this sample: persistent/refractory GD, antithyroid drugs over 5 years with positive TRAb. Isolated PBMC RNA provided the starting material for the TCR library. Details on this clonotype: Antigen unknown.

This clonotype was sampled from a female donor with Graves disease. This chain links TRBV4-1 with TRBJ1-5, with no clear D. Specimen: peripheral blood mononuclear cells (PBMCs), collected when the disease was refractory, from a patient treated with antithyroid drugs. The CDR3 is CASSQGSLSNQPQHF. Written as DNA, the CDR3 is TGCGCCAGCAGCCAAGGCAGCCTTAGCAATCAGCCCCAGCATTTT.